This passage covers 17 T cell receptor beta chains from one sample sequenced in a study of cytomegalovirus exposure and HLA in healthy donors. A multiplex PCR was run with 60 Vbeta primers and 13 Jbeta primers. Produced via immunoSEQ multiplex PCR; TCRdb's table is partial and in-frame only. The data hold some 150,000 clones, with 79% observed a single time. Material: PBMCs. The receptors shown here come from a woman aged 35 to 49 in good health and CMV-seropositive.

This clone was picked up one time. This chain joins TRBV11-2 and TRBJ1-1; 11 nucleotides align to TRBD1. J was trimmed by 1 base and V by 4 bases; bases with no gene match: 5. Germline values: CDR1 SGHAT, CDR2 FQNNGV. This CDR3 spans 16 amino acids. CDR3 sequence reads: CASSSFGTGGNTEAFF. CDR3 DNA sequence: TGTGCCAGCAGCTCATTCGGGACAGGGGGGAACACTGAAGCTTTCTTT.

The table lists this clone with a count of one. The gene calls are TRBV5-1 and TRBJ2-2; D is possibly TRBD1 (5 bases). Trimming left V 2 bases short and J 5 bases short, with 13 bases between. CDR1 is SGHRS, CDR2 YFSETQ, per germline. The CDR3 is made up of 15 amino acids. CDR3: CASSFSAGWTGELFF. The CDR3 region has the DNA TGCGCCAGCAGCTTTTCGGCAGGGTGGACCGGGGAGCTGTTTTTT. The whole variable domain, filled in from reference TRBV5-1 and TRBJ2-2, reads KAGVTQTPRYLIKTRGQQVTLSCSPISGHRSVSWYQQTPGQGLQFLFEYFSETQRNKGNFPGRFSGRQFSNSRSEMNVSTLELGDSALYLCASSFSAGWTGELFFGEGSRLTVL.

A remark on this clone: Other DNA sequences in the same sample also yield this CDR3. J is TRBJ1-2 and V is TRBV28; perhaps TRBD1 as D (6 bases). There are 14 residues in the CDR3. The germline CDR1 and CDR2 sequences are MDHEN and SYDVKM. Trimming cost V 8 bases and J 0 bases, with 13 bases left between them. CDR3 loop: CASVAGVTNYGYTF. The CDR3 DNA reads as TGTGCCAGCGTCGCAGGGGTGACTAACTATGGCTACACCTTC.

The V and J genes are TRBV10-2 and TRBJ2-3; possibly TRBD2 for D (5 bases). CDR3 length equals 16 residues. Germline loops: CDR1 WSHSY, CDR2 SAAADI. V lost 2 bases and J lost 0, with 12 bases in between. DNA of the CDR3: TGCGCCAGCAGTGAGAGCGGAGACGGTAGCACAGATACGCAGTATTTT. This encodes CASSESGDGSTDTQYF.

The rearrangement uses TRBV6-5 and TRBJ2-2; 9 bases are shared with TRBD1. With 2 bases clipped from V and 1 base from J, the junction kept 2 bases outside the gene matches. The CDR3 is made up of 16 amino acids. Germline V gene lookup returns CDR1 MNHEY and CDR2 SVGAGI. The DNA of the CDR3 is TGTGCCAGCAGTTACAGGACAGGGGTGAACACCGGGGAGCTGTTTTTT. This translates into CASSYRTGVNTGELFF.

The chain joins TRBV5-1 to TRBJ2-6; D may be TRBD1 (6 bases). V dropped 4 bases and J dropped 0 bases, with 11 bases sitting between them. There are 16 residues in the CDR3. Germline lookup yields CDR1 SGHRS and CDR2 YFSETQ. This CDR3 is CASSMGQFSGANVLTF. DNA of the CDR3: TGCGCCAGCAGCATGGGACAATTCTCTGGGGCCAACGTCCTGACTTTC.

The chain links TRBV12-5 to TRBJ1-5; TRBD1 is a possible D gene (6 bases). The CDR3 covers 16 residues. V dropped 2 bases and J dropped 2 bases, with 13 bases sitting between them. In germline, CDR1 is LGHNT, CDR2 FRNRAP. The CDR3 sequence: CASGLRNPGGNQPQHF. The CDR3 DNA is TGTGCTAGTGGTTTGAGGAACCCAGGGGGCAATCAGCCCCAGCATTTT. Supplemented by reference TRBV12-5 and TRBJ1-5, the full variable domain reads DARVTQTPRHKVTEMGQEVTMRCQPILGHNTVFWYRQTMMQGLELLAYFRNRAPLDDSGMPKDRFSAEMPDATLATLKIQPSEPRDSAVYFCASGLRNPGGNQPQHFGDGTRLSIL.

In nucleotides, the CDR3 is TGCACCAGCAGCCCGAAGTCTGACAGGAGTAGCAATCAGCCCCAGCATTTT. This translates into CTSSPKSDRSSNQPQHF. The chain combines TRBV1 with TRBJ1-5; TRBD1 is the table's D call, not checked against the DNA. TRBV1 is reported as a pseudogene. The CDR3 sequence is 17 residues long.

The rearrangement joins TRBV2 to TRBJ2-7; 9 nucleotides match TRBD1. The CDR3 is made up of 14 amino acids. Germline CDR1 reads SNHLY; CDR2 reads FYNNEI. The V gene end was trimmed by 8 bases and the J gene end by 5 bases; junction bases not matched to a gene: 10. CDR3 in amino acids: CASQRGTGMNEQYF. CDR3 nucleotide sequence: TGTGCCAGCCAACGCGGGACAGGGATGAACGAGCAGTACTTC. Variable domain in full (rest from reference TRBV2 and TRBJ2-7): EPEVTQTPSHQVTQMGQEVILRCVPISNHLYFYWYRQILGQKVEFLVSFYNNEISEKSEIFDDQFSVERPDGSNFTLKIRSTKLEDSAMYFCASQRGTGMNEQYFGPGTRLTVT.

The chain recombines TRBV2 with TRBJ1-4; maybe TRBD1 (6 bases). V was shortened by 2 bases and J by 7 bases, with 17 bases between the two germline ends. In germline, CDR1 is SNHLY, CDR2 FYNNEI. The CDR3 sequence is 16 residues long. The CDR3 is CASSESRGGKSEKLFF. The CDR3 bases are TGTGCCAGCAGTGAATCTAGGGGGGGTAAGAGTGAAAAACTGTTTTTT.

The rearrangement uses TRBV4-2 and TRBJ2-5, with 10 bases lining up with TRBD2. This CDR3 is built from 15 residues. Germline values: CDR1 LGHNA, CDR2 YNFKEQ. V was pared by 5 bases and J by 3 bases, with 6 bases of the junction left unmatched. The CDR3 nucleotides read TGTGCCAGCAGCTTTAAGGGGACTAGCGAAGAGACCCAGTACTTC. Translating it yields CASSFKGTSEETQYF.

The chain carries TRBV5-1 and TRBJ2-3; 10 nucleotides agree with TRBD1. Germline lookup yields CDR1 SGHRS and CDR2 YFSETQ. Trimming took 2 bases from V and 0 from J; bases not matched to a gene: 3. The CDR3 spans 16 residues. CDR3 coding DNA: TGCGCCAGCAGCTTCGGACAGGGGGGCAGCACAGATACGCAGTATTTT. It encodes CASSFGQGGSTDTQYF.

DNA of the CDR3: TGCGCCAGCAGCTCCGGGACAGACACAGATACGCAGTATTTT. Residues: CASSSGTDTDTQYF. The rearrangement uses TRBV5-1 and TRBJ2-3; TRBD1 matches 7 bases. V lost 3 bases to trimming and J lost 2 bases; unmatched junction nucleotides: 3. Germline V gives CDR1 SGHRS, CDR2 YFSETQ. This CDR3 is built from 14 residues.

The V and J genes are TRBV5-6 and TRBJ2-3; D is possibly TRBD2 (6 bases). The V and J ends lost 3 bases and 3 bases respectively, with 11 bases between them. CDR3 size: 14 residues. Germline CDR1 and CDR2: SGHDT and YYEEEE. The DNA for the CDR3 is TGTGCCAGCAGCTGGGCCGCGGGAACAGATACGCAGTATTTT. Protein: CASSWAAGTDTQYF.

The chain combines TRBV2 with TRBJ2-2; 8 bases line up with TRBD1. The CDR3 is made up of 15 amino acids. From germline, CDR1 is SNHLY and CDR2 FYNNEI. Trimming removed 6 bases from V and 4 bases from J; junction bases left unmatched: 7. The CDR3 reads CASRFQGAGTGELFF. CDR3 nucleotides: TGTGCCAGCAGGTTCCAGGGGGCAGGCACCGGGGAGCTGTTTTTT.

This chain links TRBV5-1 with TRBJ1-1, with 7 bases that match TRBD1. The CDR3 consists of 15 residues. V was clipped by 4 bases and J by 4 bases; unmatched bases: 10. CDR1 and CDR2 from the germline V gene are SGHRS and YFSETQ. Written as DNA, the CDR3 is TGCGCCAGCAGCCCCACGACAGGGAGCGGCACTGAAGCTTTCTTT. This encodes CASSPTTGSGTEAFF.

The rearrangement links TRBV19 to TRBJ2-1; the match to TRBD2 covers 10 bases. This CDR3 comprises 16 residues. CDR1 is LNHDA, CDR2 SQIVND, per germline (reference sequence). Trimming removed 5 bases from V and 10 bases from J; junction bases left unmatched: 14. CDR3 in amino acids: CASSPASGGRLKEQFF. The CDR3 coding sequence is TGTGCCAGTAGTCCCGCTAGCGGGGGCCGCCTCAAGGAGCAGTTCTTC.